Listed below are T cell receptor beta chains from one sample, sequenced in a study of cytomegalovirus exposure and HLA in healthy donors. The method was immunoSEQ multiplex PCR; TCRdb's version includes in-frame clones alone and lacks a portion of them. This sample yields almost 200,000 clones, of which around 79% are seen a single time; 4.4% belongs to the top ten. The sequenced material came from PBMCs. These receptors all stem from a woman aged 25 to 39 in good health and CMV-seropositive. The CDR3 runs from the conserved cysteine through the conserved F or W. Each record gives: D gene, clone size, J gene, V gene, CDR3 protein, CDR3 DNA. The D gene is left open where the match is weak. Clone sizes are given selectively: once, few, many, or a class where the clone is expanded.

D: TRBD1
size: -
J: TRBJ1-6
V: TRBV2
CDR3: CASSTGGTLHF
DNA: TGTGCCAGCAGCACAGGGGGAACCCTCCACTTT

D: TRBD2
size: -
J: TRBJ2-2
V: TRBV27
CDR3: CASRVLAGGGTGELFF
DNA: TGTGCCAGCAGGGTCCTAGCGGGAGGGGGCACCGGGGAGCTGTTTTTT

D: TRBD2
size: -
J: TRBJ2-2
V: TRBV5-5
CDR3: CASSLQISGGETGELFF
DNA: TGTGCCAGCAGCCTACAAATTAGCGGGGGTGAGACCGGGGAGCTGTTTTTT

D: TRBD1
size: -
J: TRBJ1-5
V: TRBV28
CDR3: CASSIRGSGNQPQHF
DNA: TGTGCCAGCAGTATCAGGGGGTCGGGCAATCAGCCCCAGCATTTT

D: -
size: -
J: TRBJ2-7
V: TRBV4-3
CDR3: CASSQGALSGSYEQYF
DNA: TGCGCCAGCAGCCAAGGGGCCCTGAGCGGCTCCTACGAGCAGTACTTC

D: TRBD2
size: -
J: TRBJ2-7
V: TRBV2
CDR3: CASRALAGEHEQYF
DNA: TGTGCCAGCAGAGCCCTAGCGGGAGAGCACGAGCAGTACTTC

D: -
size: -
J: TRBJ2-5
V: TRBV27
CDR3: CASRNRPGETQYF
DNA: TGTGCCAGCAGGAACAGGCCTGGGGAGACCCAGTACTTC

D: TRBD1
size: -
J: TRBJ2-2
V: TRBV4-3
CDR3: CASSQSTGGITGELFF
DNA: TGCGCCAGCAGCCAAAGTACAGGGGGCATCACCGGGGAGCTGTTTTTT

D: -
size: -
J: TRBJ1-3
V: TRBV7-2
CDR3: CASSLDRGADASGNTIYF
DNA: TGTGCCAGCAGCTTAGACCGGGGTGCGGATGCTTCTGGAAACACCATATATTTT

D: TRBD2
size: -
J: TRBJ2-7
V: TRBV4-1
CDR3: CASSQGTSSYEQYF
DNA: TGCGCCAGCAGCCAAGGGACTAGCAGCTACGAGCAGTACTTC

D: -
size: -
J: TRBJ2-7
V: TRBV5-4
CDR3: CASSTGNPGQKLEQYF
DNA: TGTGCCAGCAGCACTGGAAATCCGGGACAAAAACTCGAGCAGTACTTC

D: -
size: -
J: TRBJ1-1
V: TRBV9
CDR3: CASTKTVNTEAFF
DNA: TGTGCCAGCACCAAGACAGTTAACACTGAAGCTTTCTTT

D: TRBD1
size: few
J: TRBJ2-7
V: TRBV11-2
CDR3: CASSWDSSYEQYF
DNA: TGTGCCAGCAGCTGGGACAGCTCCTACGAGCAGTACTTC

D: TRBD2
size: -
J: TRBJ2-5
V: TRBV29-1
CDR3: CSVWTSGGQETQYF
DNA: TGCAGCGTTTGGACTAGCGGGGGTCAAGAGACCCAGTACTTC

D: TRBD1
size: -
J: TRBJ2-7
V: TRBV6-1
CDR3: CASTEGTGGSYEQYF
DNA: TGTGCCAGCACGGAAGGGACAGGGGGGTCCTACGAGCAGTACTTC

D: TRBD1
size: -
J: TRBJ1-5
V: TRBV27
CDR3: CASKEVQGATQPQHF
DNA: TGTGCCAGCAAGGAGGTCCAGGGGGCCACTCAGCCCCAGCATTTT

D: TRBD1
size: -
J: TRBJ2-2
V: TRBV4-1
CDR3: CASRGRTGRTGELFF
DNA: TGCGCCAGCCGCGGACGGACAGGGCGCACCGGGGAGCTGTTTTTT

D: TRBD2
size: -
J: TRBJ2-4
V: TRBV29-1
CDR3: CSALGGPNIQYF
DNA: TGCAGCGCACTGGGAGGGCCAAACATTCAGTACTTC

D: -
size: few
J: TRBJ2-5
V: TRBV5-5
CDR3: CASSLQTVQETQYF
DNA: TGTGCCAGCAGCTTGCAGACAGTCCAAGAGACCCAGTACTTC

D: -
size: -
J: TRBJ1-1
V: TRBV7-8
CDR3: CASSLMSASSRTEAFF
DNA: TGTGCCAGCAGCTTAATGAGTGCGTCGTCGAGAACTGAAGCTTTCTTT

D: -
size: -
J: TRBJ1-2
V: TRBV6-5
CDR3: CASSYRANYGYTF
DNA: TGTGCCAGCAGTTACCGAGCTAACTATGGCTACACCTTC

D: -
size: -
J: TRBJ1-2
V: TRBV6-4
CDR3: CASSRTAFYGYTF
DNA: TGTGCCAGCAGTCGGACAGCGTTCTATGGCTACACCTTC

D: -
size: -
J: TRBJ2-7
V: TRBV21-1
CDR3: CASSDGTGPTGSYEQYF
DNA: TGTGCCAGCAGCGACGGGACAGGTCCAACGGGCAGCTACGAGCAGTACTTC

D: TRBD2
size: -
J: TRBJ2-1
V: TRBV4-1
CDR3: CASSQGALAGPNEQFF
DNA: TGCGCCAGCAGCCAAGGCGCACTAGCGGGACCGAATGAGCAGTTCTTC

D: TRBD2
size: -
J: TRBJ2-1
V: TRBV4-1
CDR3: CASSHLAGGANEQFF
DNA: TGCGCCAGCAGCCACTTAGCGGGAGGAGCTAATGAGCAGTTCTTC

D: TRBD1
size: -
J: TRBJ2-7
V: TRBV5-1
CDR3: CASSKLQTGNYEQYF
DNA: TGCGCCAGCAGCAAACTGCAGACAGGGAACTACGAGCAGTACTTC

D: -
size: -
J: TRBJ1-3
V: TRBV6-1
CDR3: CASSEVGISGNTIYF
DNA: TGTGCCAGCAGTGAAGTTGGCATCTCTGGAAACACCATATATTTT

D: TRBD2
size: -
J: TRBJ2-7
V: TRBV7-9
CDR3: CASSWGSGNRYEQYF
DNA: TGTGCCAGCAGCTGGGGTAGCGGGAACCGCTACGAGCAGTACTTC

D: -
size: -
J: TRBJ1-4
V: TRBV7-9
CDR3: CASSLGTVNEKLFF
DNA: TGTGCCAGCAGCTTAGGGACAGTTAATGAAAAACTGTTTTTT

D: -
size: -
J: TRBJ2-2
V: TRBV11-2
CDR3: CASSLGLQSDELFF
DNA: TGTGCCAGCAGCTTAGGATTACAGAGTGATGAGCTGTTTTTT

D: TRBD2
size: -
J: TRBJ2-1
V: TRBV9
CDR3: CASSVESGGRNEQFF
DNA: TGTGCCAGCAGCGTAGAAAGCGGGGGGCGAAATGAGCAGTTCTTC

D: TRBD1
size: -
J: TRBJ2-1
V: TRBV14
CDR3: CASSLHGDRGAYNEQFF
DNA: TGTGCCAGCAGCCTCCACGGGGACAGGGGAGCCTACAATGAGCAGTTCTTC

D: -
size: -
J: TRBJ2-1
V: TRBV6-5
CDR3: CASGKSSYNEQFF
DNA: TGTGCCAGTGGTAAGAGCTCCTACAATGAGCAGTTCTTC

D: TRBD2
size: -
J: TRBJ2-7
V: TRBV11-2
CDR3: CASSVSDGGFYEQYF
DNA: TGTGCCAGCAGCGTCTCGGACGGGGGGTTCTACGAGCAGTACTTC

D: -
size: -
J: TRBJ2-7
V: TRBV6-1
CDR3: CASSDLRWSRVVLYEQYF
DNA: TGTGCCAGCAGTGATCTCCGCTGGAGCAGGGTTGTCCTCTACGAGCAGTACTTC

D: -
size: -
J: TRBJ2-1
V: TRBV27
CDR3: CASSSPGPVSYNEQFF
DNA: TGTGCCAGCAGTTCCCCTGGCCCCGTTTCCTACAATGAGCAGTTCTTC

D: -
size: -
J: TRBJ1-5
V: TRBV19
CDR3: CASSGDSNQPQHF
DNA: TGTGCCAGTAGCGGGGATAGCAATCAGCCCCAGCATTTT

D: TRBD1
size: -
J: TRBJ2-5
V: TRBV18
CDR3: CASSRTGDQETQYF
DNA: TGTGCCAGCTCACGGACAGGGGACCAAGAGACCCAGTACTTC

D: TRBD1
size: -
J: TRBJ2-1
V: TRBV6-1
CDR3: CASSEDWTGEQFF
DNA: TGTGCCAGCAGTGAAGACTGGACAGGGGAGCAGTTCTTC

D: -
size: -
J: TRBJ2-6
V: TRBV7-2
CDR3: CASSLPPQAGANVLTF
DNA: TGTGCCAGCAGCCTCCCCCCCCAAGCCGGGGCCAACGTCCTGACTTTC